The 29 T cell receptor beta chains reported below all come from one sample, sequenced in a study of shared clonotypes between healthy human individuals. Measured with immunoSEQ multiplex PCR; TCRdb has only the in-frame clones, and not every one. The table shows some 980,000 clones, with approximately 80% occurring only once. Specimen: memory CD4+ T cells sorted from blood. Subset defined: CD45RA-negative fraction. The receptors stem from a man between 18 and 35 years old in good health.

This clone occurred many times. V is TRBV10-1 and J is TRBJ2-5, with D possibly matching TRBD2 (6 bases). Germline V gives CDR1 WNHNN, CDR2 SYGVQD (reference sequence). Trimming took 7 bases from V and 2 from J, leaving 17 bases between them. This CDR3 contains 15 residues. The chain's CDR3 is CASNTGGLGQETQYF. The CDR3 nucleotides are TGCGCCAGCAATACCGGAGGGCTCGGACAAGAGACCCAGTACTTC.

The rearrangement links TRBV11-2 to TRBJ2-5; 9 nucleotides agree with TRBD2. The length of the CDR3 is 16 residues. Germline values: CDR1 SGHAT, CDR2 FQNNGV. V shed 5 bases, J shed 5 bases, and the junction held 12 bases outside the gene matches. CDR3 residues: CASSRSSREGLETQYF. CDR3 sequence (DNA): TGTGCCAGCAGCCGTTCTTCGCGGGAGGGCCTCGAGACCCAGTACTTC.

The genes are TRBV5-1 and TRBJ2-5; 13 bases line up with TRBD2. This CDR3 is 17 amino acids long. Germline V gene data show CDR1 as SGHRS and CDR2 as YFSETQ. Trimming took 0 bases from V and 5 from J; bases not matched to a gene: 7. The CDR3 region is CASSLGLAGGSQETQYF. The CDR3 nucleotides read TGCGCCAGCAGCTTGGGACTAGCGGGGGGCAGCCAGGAGACCCAGTACTTC.

The rearrangement joins TRBV10-2 to TRBJ2-7, with 9 bases identical to TRBD1. Germline V lookup: CDR1 WSHSY, CDR2 SAAADI. This CDR3 comprises 15 residues. J gave up 4 bases and V 6 bases, and 10 bases lay outside the gene matches. The CDR3 region has the DNA TGCGCCAGCAGCTGGCTGCCGGGACAGGGTTACGAGCAGTACTTC. Translating gives CASSWLPGQGYEQYF.

V and J are TRBV28 and TRBJ2-3; no reliable D call. The CDR3 length is 12 residues. V was cut by 4 bases and J by 5 bases, with 7 bases left in between. CDR1 MDHEN and CDR2 SYDVKM come from the germline V gene. The CDR3 DNA reads TGTGCCAGCAGTTCCGTGGAAGATACGCAGTATTTT. As protein: CASSSVEDTQYF.

The chain uses TRBV7-2 and TRBJ2-7, with D tentatively TRBD1 (5 bases). V lost 1 base and J 4 bases, leaving 14 bases between the germline ends. The CDR3 has 15 amino acids. The germline CDR1 and CDR2 sequences are SGHTA and FQGNSA. Here the CDR3 DNA reads TGTGCCAGCAGCTTAGTCCCCCAGGGCACGTACGAGCAGTACTTC. This codes for CASSLVPQGTYEQYF.

Worth noting for this clone: The sample has other DNA sequences that encode this CDR3 too. V gene TRBV7-2 combines with J gene TRBJ2-7, with D uncertain. The CDR3 length is 13 residues. Looked up from germline, CDR1 is SGHTA and CDR2 is FQGNSA. Trimming removed 5 bases at V and 2 bases at J, with 10 bases between. The CDR3 is CASSPGLTYEQYF. CDR3 nucleotide sequence: TGTGCCAGCAGCCCGGGTCTTACCTACGAGCAGTACTTC.

V is TRBV7-2 and J is TRBJ2-1; D unresolved. The CDR3 is 15 residues long. The V gene's germline CDR1 is SGHTA and CDR2 FQGNSA. V shed 0 bases and J shed 2 bases, with 8 bases lying between them. The chain's CDR3 is CASSLASPTYNEQFF. The CDR3 DNA sequence: TGTGCCAGCAGCTTAGCTTCCCCAACCTACAATGAGCAGTTCTTC. Full variable domain (remainder filled in from reference TRBV7-2 and TRBJ2-1): GAGVSQSPSNKVTEKGKDVELRCDPISGHTALYWYRQSLGQGLEFLIYFQGNSAPDKSGLPSDRFSAERTGGSVSTLTIQRTQQEDSAVYLCASSLASPTYNEQFFGPGTRLTVL.

In the case of this clone: Other DNA sequences from this sample encode an identical CDR3 as well. CDR3 loop: CASSQDGGSNQPQHF. In DNA form, the CDR3 reads TGCGCCAGCAGCCAAGATGGCGGGAGCAATCAGCCCCAGCATTTT. The chain joins TRBV4-1 to TRBJ1-5; D uncertain. The germline V and J ends were trimmed by 0 bases and 1 base, with 7 bases remaining between them. Germline CDR1 reads MGHRA; CDR2 reads YSYEKL. The CDR3 is 15 amino acids.

The chain uses TRBV18 and TRBJ2-6; no clear D. This CDR3 has 14 residues. Per the germline V gene, CDR1 is KGHSH and CDR2 is LQKENI. Trimming cost V 3 bases and J 2 bases, with 5 bases left between them. The CDR3 region is CASSPGPGANVLTF. CDR3 nucleotides: TGTGCCAGCTCACCCGGCCCTGGGGCCAACGTCCTGACTTTC.

This chain links TRBV5-8 with TRBJ2-3, with 7 bases fitting TRBD2. Germline assignment: CDR1 SGHTS and CDR2 YDEGEE. With 2 bases clipped from V and 1 base from J, the junction kept 16 bases outside the gene matches. The CDR3 length is 19 residues. CDR3 nucleotide sequence: TGTGCCAGCAGCTTCTCATACGTTTCGCTGGCGGGGGGCACAGATACGCAGTATTTT. Translation: CASSFSYVSLAGGTDTQYF. The whole variable domain, remainder taken from reference TRBV5-8 and TRBJ2-3, is EAGVTQSPTHLIKTRGQQATLRCSPISGHTSVYWYQQALGLGLQFLLWYDEGEERNRGNFPPRFSGRQFPNYSSELNVNALELEDSALYLCASSFSYVSLAGGTDTQYFGPGTRLTVL.

This chain's CDR3 is CASSPPKRGGTDTQYF. The DNA for the CDR3 is TGTGCCAGCTCACCACCTAAGCGGGGGGGCACAGATACGCAGTATTTT. V is TRBV18 and J is TRBJ2-3, with 9 bases identical to TRBD2. Trimming took 0 bases from V and 1 from J; bases not matched to a gene: 2. This CDR3 comprises 16 residues. Germline lookup yields CDR1 KGHSH and CDR2 LQKENI.

This clone was observed once. The chain has TRBV5-1 and TRBJ2-1; 15 nucleotides align to TRBD2. Per the germline V gene, CDR1 is SGHRS and CDR2 is YFSETQ. Trimming removed 2 bases from V and 6 bases from J; junction bases left unmatched: 9. The CDR3 is 18 amino acids. The CDR3 sequence is CASSFGTSGRTSPNEQFF. The CDR3 nucleotides are TGCGCCAGCAGCTTCGGGACTAGCGGGAGGACCTCTCCCAATGAGCAGTTCTTC.

This rearrangement joins TRBV6-5 to TRBJ2-7, with D possibly TRBD2 on 6 matching bases. The CDR3 is 13 amino acids. The ends were cut back, 7 bases at V and 3 bases at J, with 13 bases in the middle. Germline V gene sequence: CDR1 MNHEY, CDR2 SVGAGI. The CDR3 loop is CASTPPGDYEQYF. The CDR3, as DNA: TGTGCCAGCACCCCCCCGGGGGACTACGAGCAGTACTTC.

The CDR3 protein is CASSSSWEQYF. CDR3 in DNA: TGTGCCAGCAGCTCCTCTTGGGAGCAGTACTTC. The chain uses TRBV7-2 and TRBJ2-7, with unresolved D. Trimming stripped 4 bases from V and 7 bases from J, with 8 bases between. The CDR3 totals 11 residues. CDR1 SGHTA and CDR2 FQGNSA come from the germline V gene. The whole variable domain, remainder taken from reference TRBV7-2 and TRBJ2-7, is GAGVSQSPSNKVTEKGKDVELRCDPISGHTALYWYRQSLGQGLEFLIYFQGNSAPDKSGLPSDRFSAERTGGSVSTLTIQRTQQEDSAVYLCASSSSWEQYFGPGTRLTVT.

The chain is built from TRBV25-1 and TRBJ2-7, with D perhaps TRBD2 (5 bases). CDR1 and CDR2 (germline): MGHDK, SYGVNS. This CDR3 is built from 16 residues. Trimming shortened V by 2 bases and J by 3 bases, and 17 bases separated the two germline ends. The CDR3 DNA sequence: TGTGCCAGCAGTGAACTTTACGGGATGGATGGCTACGAGCAGTACTTC. It yields the protein CASSELYGMDGYEQYF.

The V and J genes are TRBV19 and TRBJ1-2, with D possibly being TRBD1 (6 bases). V gave up 1 base and J gave up 5 bases, with 8 bases separating them. CDR3 length: 13 residues. CDR1 is LNHDA, CDR2 SQIVND, per germline (reference sequence). The CDR3, as DNA: TGTGCCAGTAGTATAGGACAGGCTTATGGCTACACCTTC. Encoded protein: CASSIGQAYGYTF.

The genes are TRBV5-1 and TRBJ1-1, with D tentatively TRBD1 (6 bases). Germline CDR1 reads SGHRS; CDR2 reads YFSETQ. The V end lost 0 bases, the J end lost 2 bases, and 11 bases lay between the germline ends. The CDR3 runs 15 residues. CDR3 region: CASSLGGQFNTEAFF. The DNA for the CDR3 is TGCGCCAGCAGCTTGGGAGGACAGTTTAACACTGAAGCTTTCTTT.

The chain combines TRBV28 with TRBJ1-1; TRBD1 matches at 7 bases. In germline, CDR1 is MDHEN, CDR2 SYDVKM. The CDR3 is made up of 14 amino acids. With V trimmed by 6 bases and J by 1 base, 5 bases remained unmatched. CDR3 nucleotides: TGTGCCAGCAGCGTTGGACAGGCGAACACTGAAGCTTTCTTT. It codes for CASSVGQANTEAFF.

This rearrangement joins TRBV7-8 to TRBJ2-7; 7 bases fit TRBD2. The CDR3 length is 15 residues. Germline V CDR1 and CDR2: SGHVS, FQNEAQ. V shed 4 bases, J shed 6 bases, and the junction held 12 bases outside the gene matches. CDR3 loop: CASSSPGLPRGEQYF. The CDR3, as DNA: TGTGCCAGCAGCTCCCCGGGACTACCTCGGGGCGAGCAGTACTTC.

The chain joins TRBV6-6 to TRBJ1-1, with D possibly TRBD1 on 5 matching bases. The germline V gene encodes CDR1 MNHNY and CDR2 SVGAGI (reference sequence). The CDR3 is 14 amino acids. Trimming removed 4 bases from V and 5 bases from J, with 14 bases in between. The chain's CDR3 is CASSFGTRGTEAFF. The CDR3, as DNA: TGTGCCAGCAGTTTCGGGACCCGAGGAACTGAAGCTTTCTTT.

This clone has more than one count but fewer than ten. The genes are TRBV29-1 and TRBJ2-2; D is undetermined. CDR3 length: 12 residues. V was trimmed by 7 bases and J by 2 bases, leaving 8 bases between them. Germline loops: CDR1 SQVTM, CDR2 ANQGSEA. CDR3 amino acids: CSGSRNTGELFF. The CDR3 DNA reads as TGCAGCGGTTCAAGAAACACCGGGGAGCTGTTTTTT.

The rearrangement joins TRBV11-3 to TRBJ2-1; 13 nucleotides line up with TRBD2. Germline CDR1 is SGHNT and CDR2 is YENEEA. V was clipped by 4 bases and J by 4 bases; unmatched bases: 7. The CDR3 is 17 amino acids. The CDR3 spells CASSSGLAGVQYNEQFF. The CDR3 coding sequence is TGTGCCAGCAGCTCAGGACTAGCGGGAGTTCAATACAATGAGCAGTTCTTC. Together with reference TRBV11-3 and TRBJ2-1, the CDR3 gives the full variable domain: EAGVVQSPRYKIIEKKQPVAFWCNPISGHNTLYWYLQNLGQGPELLIRYENEEAVDDSQLPKDRFSAERLKGVDSTLKIQPAELGDSAVYLCASSSGLAGVQYNEQFFGPGTRLTVL.

The rearrangement uses TRBV11-1 and TRBJ1-1; D gene unclear. Deletions cut 4 bases from V and 1 base from J, with 10 bases between. CDR3 length: 14 amino acids. CDR1 and CDR2 (germline): SGHAT, FQDESV (reference sequence). CDR3 bases: TGTGCCAGCAGCTCGGGATTTGGGAACACTGAAGCTTTCTTT. It is translated as CASSSGFGNTEAFF.

The chain recombines TRBV5-1 with TRBJ2-6; the D gene is possibly TRBD2 (7 bases). Trimming removed 5 bases from V and 8 bases from J, with 14 bases in between. This CDR3 is built from 14 residues. Germline CDR1 SGHRS, CDR2 YFSETQ. The CDR3 DNA is TGCGCCAGCAGTCCAGCGGGACAAACCAACGTCCTGACTTTC. Protein product: CASSPAGQTNVLTF.

The chain carries TRBV15 and TRBJ2-2; 9 positions match TRBD2. Per germline, CDR1 LNHNV and CDR2 YYDKDF (reference sequence). J gave up 5 bases and V 0 bases, and 4 bases lay outside the gene matches. The CDR3 is 16 amino acids. The CDR3 sequence is CATSRDPLAGTGELFF. In DNA, the CDR3 is TGTGCCACCAGCAGAGATCCTCTAGCGGGAACCGGGGAGCTGTTTTTT.

This chain connects TRBV2 to TRBJ2-5; a possible D gene is TRBD2 (5 bases). The length of the CDR3 is 13 residues. CDR1 and CDR2 (germline): SNHLY, FYNNEI. The V end was cut by 2 bases, the J end by 6 bases, with 10 bases between. This CDR3 is CASSEPSIQTQYF. Here the CDR3 DNA reads TGTGCCAGCAGTGAACCTAGCATTCAGACCCAGTACTTC. Combining the CDR3 with reference TRBV2 and TRBJ2-5 gives the whole variable domain EPEVTQTPSHQVTQMGQEVILRCVPISNHLYFYWYRQILGQKVEFLVSFYNNEISEKSEIFDDQFSVERPDGSNFTLKIRSTKLEDSAMYFCASSEPSIQTQYFGPGTRLLVL.

The CDR3 DNA follows: TGTGCCAGCAGCCCCCGGACAGGGAGTTTTTCTGAAGCTTTCTTT. Amino acids: CASSPRTGSFSEAFF. The chain employs TRBV7-9 and TRBJ1-1; 8 bases are a match to TRBD1. This CDR3 region has 15 residues. V lost 5 bases to trimming and J lost 6 bases; unmatched junction nucleotides: 11. The germline V gene encodes CDR1 SEHNR and CDR2 FQNEAQ (reference sequence).

The V gene is TRBV11-1, the J gene TRBJ1-1, with D maybe TRBD1 (6 bases). The CDR3 covers 14 residues. The V and J ends lost 0 bases and 10 bases respectively, with 15 bases between them. CDR1 and CDR2 (germline): SGHAT, FQDESV (reference sequence). The CDR3 sequence: CASSLAKTGGAAFF. Written as DNA, the CDR3 is TGTGCCAGCAGCTTAGCGAAGACAGGAGGTGCAGCTTTCTTT.